The 15 T cell receptor beta chains in this list originate from one sample, sequenced in a study of PD-1 blockade in classical Hodgkin lymphoma. The data were produced by immunoSEQ multiplex PCR, yet TCRdb's version contains in-frame clones alone and is incomplete. This sample has 96,000 or so clones; just over 90% occur once, and the top ten carry 2%. Sample time point: cycle 4 day 1 (C4D1), after around six weeks of nivolumab. Relapse after autologous stem cell transplantation occurred in every patient, and brentuximab vedotin exposure varied. This specimen consisted of peripheral blood mononuclear cells (PBMCs), obtained before the fourth cycle of nivolumab. The source of these receptors is a human donor with classical Hodgkin lymphoma.

The CDR3 region has the DNA TGTGCCAGCAGTGAATTGAACGACAGGGTCCCCGGGGAGCTGTTTTTT. Translated, it gives CASSELNDRVPGELFF. The genes are TRBV25-1 and TRBJ2-2, with 7 nucleotides matching TRBD1. V shed 1 base, J shed 6 bases, and the junction held 8 bases outside the gene matches. The CDR3 sequence is 16 residues long. The V gene's germline CDR1 is MGHDK and CDR2 SYGVNS. The whole variable domain, remainder taken from reference TRBV25-1 and TRBJ2-2, is EADIYQTPRYLVIGTGKKITLECSQTMGHDKMYWYQQDPGMELHLIHYSYGVNSTEKGDLSSESTVSRIRTEHFPLTLESARPSHTSQYLCASSELNDRVPGELFFGEGSRLTVL.

V usage is TRBV7-9 and J usage is TRBJ1-5; D is uncertain. Germline CDR1 SEHNR, CDR2 FQNEAQ (reference sequence). V was clipped by 2 bases and J by 10 bases, with 21 bases between them. The CDR3 runs 16 residues. CDR3 nucleotide sequence: TGTGCCAGCAGCTTAATGAGCACAGCGGGCGGATACCCCCAGCATTTT. Protein sequence: CASSLMSTAGGYPQHF.

The chain links TRBV28 to TRBJ2-6; D assignment may be TRBD1 or TRBD2 (5 bases each). Germline CDR1 and CDR2: MDHEN and SYDVKM. Trimming shortened V by 5 bases and J by 0 bases, and 11 bases separated the two germline ends. This CDR3 has 16 residues. As DNA, the CDR3 is TGTGCCAGCAGTCCTGGGGGTCTCTCTGGGGCCAACGTCCTGACTTTC. Its protein is CASSPGGLSGANVLTF.

This clone appeared a single time. The V call is TRBV11-3, the J call TRBJ2-1; D is unresolved. V was cut by 0 bases and J by 8 bases, with 8 bases left in between. Germline CDR1 is SGHNT and CDR2 is YENEEA. This CDR3 contains 13 residues. CDR3 nucleotides: TGTGCCAGCAGCTTAGATTTGACTCATGAGCAGTTCTTC. Its translation: CASSLDLTHEQFF.

The sample holds one count of this clone. The CDR3 nucleotides read TGTGCCAGCAGCTTAGGAAGGGGGGCGCCGGGGGAGCAGTACTTC. The encoded protein is CASSLGRGAPGEQYF. The rearrangement joins TRBV11-1 to TRBJ2-7; D might be TRBD1 or TRBD2, each matching 6 bases. With 1 base removed from V and 7 bases from J, the gap between germline ends came to 17 bases. The length of the CDR3 is 15 residues. Germline-derived CDR1 and CDR2 are SGHAT and FQDESV (reference sequence). Complete variable domain (other parts from reference TRBV11-1 and TRBJ2-7): EAEVAQSPRYKITEKSQAVAFWCDPISGHATLYWYRQILGQGPELLVQFQDESVVDDSQLPKDRFSAERLKGVDSTLKIQPAELGDSAMYLCASSLGRGAPGEQYFGPGTRLTVT.

This clone appeared once. The gene calls are TRBV27 and TRBJ2-3, with 8 bases matching TRBD2. With 3 bases clipped from V and 2 bases from J, the junction kept 4 bases outside the gene matches. This CDR3 has 15 residues. The germline V gene has CDR1 MNHEY and CDR2 SMNVEV (reference sequence). The CDR3 DNA follows: TGTGCCAGCAGTTTCCGGGGGGGGCACACAGATACGCAGTATTTT. Its protein is CASSFRGGHTDTQYF.

This sequence joins TRBV7-9 and TRBJ2-1; 8 bases agree with TRBD2. From germline, CDR1 is SEHNR and CDR2 FQNEAQ (reference sequence). Trimming at V came to 2 bases and at J to 8 bases, leaving 8 bases not matched to a gene. The CDR3 length is 15 residues. CDR3: CASSLTSGSKDEQFF. The CDR3 nucleotides are TGTGCCAGCAGCTTAACCAGCGGGAGCAAGGATGAGCAGTTCTTC.

The chain employs TRBV7-9 and TRBJ2-7, with a weak D call TRBD1 (5 bases). Germline V CDR1 and CDR2: SEHNR, FQNEAQ (reference sequence). The CDR3 consists of 16 residues. The ends were cut back, 0 bases at V and 1 base at J, with 13 bases in the middle. The CDR3 loop is CASSLAQGRMSYEQYF. DNA of the CDR3: TGTGCCAGCAGCTTAGCGCAGGGCAGGATGTCCTACGAGCAGTACTTC. The entire variable domain, with the rest obtained from reference TRBV7-9 and TRBJ2-7, is as follows: DTGVSQNPRHKITKRGQNVTFRCDPISEHNRLYWYRQTLGQGPEFLTYFQNEAQLEKSRLLSDRFSAERPKGSFSTLEIQRTEQGDSAMYLCASSLAQGRMSYEQYFGPGTRLTVT.

The sample holds one count of this clone. This chain joins TRBV25-1 and TRBJ2-1; D uncertain. Deletions cut 6 bases from V and 6 bases from J, with 15 bases between. Germline V CDR1 and CDR2: MGHDK, SYGVNS. This CDR3 region has 14 residues. DNA of the CDR3: TGTGCCAGCAGCCCACTTTCACAGAGCAATGAGCAGTTCTTC. This gives the protein CASSPLSQSNEQFF.

The count of this clone is one. The chain has TRBV29-1 and TRBJ2-7; no definite D call. V was cut by 4 bases and J by 6 bases, with 13 bases left in between. Germline-derived CDR1 and CDR2 are SQVTM and ANQGSEA. The CDR3 sequence is 12 residues long. CDR3 sequence reads: CSVVLGSPEQYF. The CDR3 nucleotides read TGCAGCGTTGTTCTGGGCTCTCCCGAGCAGTACTTC.

The chain recombines TRBV6-4 with TRBJ2-7; 10 bases match TRBD2. The trim removed 0 bases at V and 5 bases at J, leaving 7 bases unmatched. Germline assignment: CDR1 MRHNA and CDR2 SNTAGT. The CDR3 runs to 16 residues. The CDR3 here is CASSDSEREGLHEQYF. CDR3 sequence (DNA): TGTGCCAGCAGTGACTCTGAGCGGGAGGGCCTCCACGAGCAGTACTTC.

This clone was counted a single time. The chain joins TRBV6-5 to TRBJ2-7; the D is unclear. V was trimmed by 6 bases and J by 3 bases, leaving 12 bases between them. The CDR3 runs to 13 residues. CDR1 is MNHEY, CDR2 SVGAGI, per germline. The CDR3 region has the DNA TGTGCCAGCAGGGTCGGGTTCGGCTACGAGCAGTACTTC. This translates into CASRVGFGYEQYF.

The chain joins TRBV19 to TRBJ1-3; D perhaps matches TRBD1 (6 bases). The CDR3 runs 18 residues. The V gene lost 2 bases and the J gene lost 2 bases, with 19 bases spanning the gap. Germline V gene data show CDR1 as LNHDA and CDR2 as SQIVND (reference sequence). The CDR3 reads CASSIQGTRAAPGNTIYF. CDR3 sequence (DNA): TGTGCCAGTAGTATACAGGGGACGCGAGCCGCGCCTGGAAACACCATATATTTT.

The chain carries TRBV10-2 and TRBJ2-3; D is undetermined. The V gene lost 10 bases and the J gene lost 5 bases, with 13 bases spanning the gap. This CDR3 contains 12 residues. Per the germline V gene, CDR1 is WSHSY and CDR2 is SAAADI. In nucleotides, the CDR3 is TGCGCCACCACCAGTCTGAAAGATACGCAGTATTTT. It encodes CATTSLKDTQYF.

The chain uses TRBV7-3 and TRBJ1-2; D remains ambiguous. V was shortened by 0 bases and J by 6 bases, with 14 bases between the two germline ends. Germline CDR1 SGHTA, CDR2 FQGTGA. This CDR3 region has 15 residues. The DNA of the CDR3 is TGTGCCAGCAGCTTAACTAGGGTGCGAGAGCATGGCTACACCTTC. Its protein is CASSLTRVREHGYTF.